These 29 T cell receptor beta chains came from one sample sequenced in a study of T cell repertoires in cytomegalovirus infection. No antigen is known for these receptors. TCRdb re-derived calls from the reads in MiXCR, one entry per CDR3 protein. The table has about 310,000 distinct CDR3 sequences, around a quarter seen once; the top ten hold about 14%. This specimen was cultured PBMCs, taken from culture after CMV antigen stimulation. These receptors all stem from a human donor in good health (CMV status not recorded). Some clones in this sample may be carry-over from other donors' samples.

This CDR3 is CASSKWDSNQPQHF. Here the CDR3 DNA reads TGTGCCAGCAGTAAATGGGACAGCAATCAGCCCCAGCATTTT. The rearrangement uses TRBV6-1 and TRBJ1-5; weak D call: TRBD1 (5 bases). The germline CDR1 and CDR2 sequences are MNHNS and SASEGT. The CDR3 is 14 residues long. The germline V and J ends were trimmed by 5 bases and 1 base, with 9 bases remaining between them.

This clonotype has just a few counts. The gene calls are TRBV2 and TRBJ1-5, with D unresolved. The V end lost 1 base, the J end lost 6 bases, and 10 bases lay between the germline ends. CDR3 length: 14 amino acids. Germline CDR1 reads SNHLY; CDR2 reads FYNNEI. CDR3 in DNA: TGTGCCAGCAGTGAAGTCTCCGGACGTCAGCCCCAGCATTTT. It encodes CASSEVSGRQPQHF. Full variable domain (outside the CDR3, taken from reference TRBV2 and TRBJ1-5): EPEVTQTPSHQVTQMGQEVILRCVPISNHLYFYWYRQILGQKVEFLVSFYNNEISEKSEIFDDQFSVERPDGSNFTLKIRSTKLEDSAMYFCASSEVSGRQPQHFGDGTRLSIL.

In this sample, this clonotype turned up a few times. This chain uses TRBV7-2 with TRBJ2-3, with 8 bases matching TRBD2. Germline CDR1 SGHTA, CDR2 FQGNSA. V trimming: 6 bases; J trimming: 7 bases; junction bases outside the gene matches: 12. The CDR3 totals 15 residues. CDR3 sequence (DNA): TGTGCCAGCAGACCTACTAGCGGAGCGGGGAATACGCAGTATTTT. Amino acid sequence: CASRPTSGAGNTQYF.

The V gene is TRBV12-3 or TRBV12-4, the J gene TRBJ2-5; no firm D call. The ends were cut back, 5 bases at V and 2 bases at J, with 12 bases in the middle. The CDR3 has 14 amino acids. The CDR3 sequence: CASSPPARQETQYF. In DNA, the CDR3 is TGTGCCAGCAGTCCCCCGGCTCGGCAAGAGACCCAGTACTTC.

The chain uses TRBV6-5 and TRBJ2-3; 8 positions agree with TRBD2. Germline V gives CDR1 MNHEY, CDR2 SVGAGI. CDR3 length: 16 amino acids. The ends lost 6 bases at V and 3 bases at J; junction bases unmatched: 11. CDR3 DNA: TGTGCCAGCAGGCCCAGTTATAGCGGGAAAACAGATACGCAGTATTTT. Translating it yields CASRPSYSGKTDTQYF.

The rearrangement links TRBV4-1 to TRBJ2-1, with 10 bases lining up with TRBD2. The CDR3 runs 18 residues. J gave up 5 bases and V 4 bases, and 14 bases lay outside the gene matches. Germline-derived CDR1 and CDR2 are MGHRA and YSYEKL. CDR3 coding DNA: TGCGCCAGCAGCCTACGGGGTTCCGGGACTAGCGCACACAATGAGCAGTTCTTC. It codes for CASSLRGSGTSAHNEQFF.

This clonotype occurred many times. This sequence joins TRBV7-2 and TRBJ2-3, with D perhaps TRBD1 (6 bases). The V and J ends lost 1 base and 1 base respectively, with 12 bases between them. Germline values: CDR1 SGHTA, CDR2 FQGNSA. The CDR3 is 16 residues long. The CDR3 spells CASSLGGPYRTDTQYF. CDR3 in DNA: TGTGCCAGCAGCTTAGGGGGGCCCTATCGCACAGATACGCAGTATTTT.

This chain uses TRBV6-5 with TRBJ2-3, with D possibly TRBD1 on 5 matching bases. Trimming left V 0 bases short and J 0 bases short, with 10 bases between. The germline gives CDR1 MNHEY, CDR2 SVGAGI. This CDR3 spans 16 amino acids. CDR3 region: CASSYSTAYSTDTQYF. The CDR3 DNA sequence: TGTGCCAGCAGTTACTCGACAGCGTATAGCACAGATACGCAGTATTTT.

This clonotype was counted many times. Because it lacks the conserved phenylalanine or tryptophan at the end, this CDR3 is likely a read error. It is unclear where the CDR3 begins or ends on the DNA, so no DNA is shown, and the CDR3 is as TCRdb lists it. The chain joins TRBV10-1 to TRBJ1-1; the DNA was not compared with TRBD1, the D call given in the table. From its first to its last residue, the CDR3 has 10 amino acids. CDR1 WNHNN and CDR2 SYGVQD come from the germline V gene (reference sequence). Here the CDR3 reads CASSESKTAV.

This rearrangement joins TRBV7-2 to TRBJ2-7, with TRBD2 matching 8 bases. This CDR3 is built from 18 residues. CDR1 and CDR2 (germline): SGHTA, FQGNSA. After removal of 0 bases from V and 0 bases from J, the junction contained 10 bases not matched to a gene. CDR3 nucleotide sequence: TGTGCCAGCAGCTTAGCTCTTTCGGGAGGGCCTTCCTCCTACGAGCAGTACTTC. Translation: CASSLALSGGPSSYEQYF.

This clonotype occurred many times. The junction differs from germline at one of its ends, possibly a read error. V and J are TRBV5-1 and TRBJ1-2; perhaps TRBD1 as D (6 bases). The CDR3 totals 13 residues. Germline CDR1 and CDR2: SGHRS and YFSETQ. CDR3 DNA sequence: TGTGCCAGCAGCTTAGGGGGGGGTGATGGCTACACCTTC. Its translation is CASSLGGGDGYTF.

This sequence joins TRBV7-2 and TRBJ2-3; D gene ambiguous. Germline loops: CDR1 SGHTA, CDR2 FQGNSA. Trimming took 4 bases from V and 7 from J, leaving 15 bases between them. The CDR3 totals 14 residues. In DNA form, the CDR3 reads TGTGCCAGCAGCTCCCCGACCAGCCGCCATACGCAGTATTTT. Protein product: CASSSPTSRHTQYF.

This clonotype was detected only once. V and J are TRBV4-1 and TRBJ2-3; 8 bases line up with TRBD2. The V gene end was trimmed by 4 bases and the J gene end by 2 bases; junction bases not matched to a gene: 8. Germline V lookup: CDR1 MGHRA, CDR2 YSYEKL. The CDR3 extends over 16 amino acids. The CDR3 region has the DNA TGCGCCAGCAGCCGGATGACTAGCGCTAACACAGATACGCAGTATTTT. This gives the protein CASSRMTSANTDTQYF.

Ten or more counts support this clonotype. V gene TRBV7-2 combines with J gene TRBJ1-3; the D is unclear. This CDR3 contains 14 residues. Trimming took 5 bases from V and 0 from J, leaving 8 bases between them. Per the germline V gene, CDR1 is SGHTA and CDR2 is FQGNSA. The CDR3 sequence: CASSLGYSGNTIYF. The CDR3 nucleotides are TGTGCCAGCAGCCTTGGATACTCTGGAAACACCATATATTTT.

J is TRBJ1-3 and V is TRBV7-9; TRBD1 matches 8 bases. The CDR3 is 16 residues long. V was clipped by 3 bases and J by 7 bases; unmatched bases: 11. From germline, CDR1 is SEHNR and CDR2 FQNEAQ (reference sequence). CDR3 DNA: TGTGCCAGCAGCTTGGACAGGGTGGCTCCGGGGAACACCATATATTTT. It codes for CASSLDRVAPGNTIYF.

J is TRBJ1-2 and V is TRBV12-3 or TRBV12-4; no clear D gene. This CDR3 comprises 12 residues. Trimming cost V 2 bases and J 8 bases, with 9 bases left between them. The CDR3 reads CASSLSLGGYTF. DNA for the CDR3: TGTGCCAGCAGTTTAAGTCTGGGAGGCTACACCTTC.

This chain joins TRBV7-9 and TRBJ1-1; no clear D. Between the trimmed V and J ends, which lost 6 bases and 6 bases, there was a span of 17 bases. The CDR3 sequence is 14 residues long. Germline CDR1 and CDR2: SEHNR and FQNEAQ (reference sequence). CDR3 sequence (DNA): TGTGCCAGCAGTTACTCGGTAGGCGACGCTGAAGCTTTCTTT. This gives the protein CASSYSVGDAEAFF.

This sequence joins TRBV12-3 or TRBV12-4 and TRBJ2-1, with 10 nucleotides matching TRBD1. This CDR3 region has 16 residues. V gave up 5 bases and J gave up 5 bases; unmatched junction bases: 9. CDR3 sequence (DNA): TGTGCCAGCAGTAACGAGGGACAGGGGACGAACAATGAGCAGTTCTTC. Translation gives CASSNEGQGTNNEQFF.

This clonotype was found many times. V and J are TRBV7-8 and TRBJ2-7; tentative D call: TRBD1 (6 bases). Per germline, CDR1 SGHVS and CDR2 FQNEAQ. Deletions cut 6 bases from V and 3 bases from J, with 15 bases between. The CDR3 length is 14 residues. The CDR3 DNA reads as TGTGCCAGCAGTTTGTTAGGGACACTCTACGAGCAGTACTTC. Its protein is CASSLLGTLYEQYF.

The sample holds many counts of this clonotype. The chain carries TRBV7-2 and TRBJ2-2; D not resolved. V lost 5 bases and J 10 bases, leaving 11 bases between the germline ends. Germline values: CDR1 SGHTA, CDR2 FQGNSA. The CDR3 is 12 residues long. CDR3 nucleotide sequence: TGTGCCAGCAGCCCCCAGTCCGAGGAGCTGTTTTTT. Translation: CASSPQSEELFF. The full variable domain, rest sourced from reference TRBV7-2 and TRBJ2-2, is GAGVSQSPSNKVTEKGKDVELRCDPISGHTALYWYRQSLGQGLEFLIYFQGNSAPDKSGLPSDRFSAERTGGSVSTLTIQRTQQEDSAVYLCASSPQSEELFFGEGSRLTVL.

The chain links TRBV11-3 to TRBJ2-2; D remains ambiguous. CDR1 is SGHNT, CDR2 YENEEA, per germline. V gave up 1 base and J gave up 0 bases, with 9 bases separating them. This CDR3 contains 16 residues. As DNA, the CDR3 is TGTGCCAGCAGCTTAGTGGGAAGTGCGAACACCGGGGAGCTGTTTTTT. As protein: CASSLVGSANTGELFF.

The V call is TRBV6-2 or TRBV6-3, the J call TRBJ1-4; TRBD1 matches 9 bases. The CDR3 is 15 amino acids. Per the germline V gene, CDR1 is MNHEY and CDR2 is SVGEGT. With 4 bases clipped from V and 5 bases from J, the junction kept 5 bases outside the gene matches. CDR3 region: CASSSVGQGNEKLFF. The CDR3 region has the DNA TGTGCCAGCAGTTCGGTCGGACAGGGGAATGAAAAACTGTTTTTT.

This chain uses TRBV6-2 or TRBV6-3 with TRBJ2-7, with no clear D. CDR1 is MNHEY, CDR2 SVGEGT, per germline. Trimming shortened V by 5 bases and J by 4 bases, and 15 bases separated the two germline ends. CDR3 length equals 14 residues. DNA of the CDR3: TGTGCCAGCAGTCGACCGAGCAGATTATACGAGCAGTACTTC. Encoded protein: CASSRPSRLYEQYF.

By its share, this clonotype is medium-sized. The V and J genes are TRBV7-2 and TRBJ2-1; D perhaps matches TRBD1 (6 bases). The CDR3 extends over 15 amino acids. Germline V gene sequence: CDR1 SGHTA, CDR2 FQGNSA. Trimming shortened V by 4 bases and J by 4 bases, and 14 bases separated the two germline ends. CDR3 nucleotides: TGTGCCAGCAGCTCGACAGGATTCTCGTACAATGAGCAGTTCTTC. It specifies CASSSTGFSYNEQFF. Drawing the rest from reference TRBV7-2 and TRBJ2-1, the complete variable domain is GAGVSQSPSNKVTEKGKDVELRCDPISGHTALYWYRQSLGQGLEFLIYFQGNSAPDKSGLPSDRFSAERTGGSVSTLTIQRTQQEDSAVYLCASSSTGFSYNEQFFGPGTRLTVL.

This clonotype turned up a few times. J is TRBJ2-7 and V is TRBV7-6, with TRBD1 matching over 9 bases. Germline CDR1 SGHVS, CDR2 FNYEAQ. The J segment lost 3 bases and the V segment lost 5 bases, leaving 8 bases of the junction unmatched. There are 15 residues in the CDR3. This CDR3 is CASSRRTGADYEQYF. The CDR3 DNA reads TGTGCCAGCAGCCGGAGGACAGGGGCAGACTACGAGCAGTACTTC.

V is TRBV6-6 and J is TRBJ2-1; 13 positions agree with TRBD2. Per germline, CDR1 MNHNY and CDR2 SVGAGI (reference sequence). The CDR3 is made up of 17 amino acids. V was clipped by 0 bases and J by 6 bases; unmatched bases: 5. This CDR3 is CASSYSLLAGGVNEQFF. In nucleotides, the CDR3 is TGTGCCAGCAGTTACTCCTTACTAGCGGGAGGGGTCAATGAGCAGTTCTTC.

This clonotype was observed a handful of times. This rearrangement joins TRBV12-3 or TRBV12-4 to TRBJ2-1; 7 nucleotides align to TRBD1. The V gene end was trimmed by 6 bases and the J gene end by 3 bases; junction bases not matched to a gene: 2. CDR3 length: 13 amino acids. The CDR3 loop reads CASRQGLYNEQFF. In nucleotides, the CDR3 is TGTGCCAGCAGACAGGGGCTCTACAATGAGCAGTTCTTC.

V usage is TRBV20-1 and J usage is TRBJ2-1; D is undetermined. The CDR3 runs 12 residues. Trimming removed 1 base from V and 5 bases from J, with 6 bases in between. Germline-derived CDR1 and CDR2 are DFQATT and SNEGSKA (reference sequence). The CDR3 DNA reads TGCAGTGCTAGAGGAGGCAACAATGAGCAGTTCTTC. It encodes CSARGGNNEQFF.

In its sample, this clonotype was seen a few times. The chain joins TRBV5-4 to TRBJ1-4; maybe TRBD1 (5 bases). Trimming pared 4 bases from V and 8 bases from J, leaving 24 bases between. The germline gives CDR1 SGHNT, CDR2 YYREEE (reference sequence). The CDR3 is 17 amino acids. For the CDR3, the DNA is TGTGCCAGCAGCCCCCGAGGCAGGGCGGGGATAGGAGAAAAACTGTTTTTT. Residues: CASSPRGRAGIGEKLFF.